Listed here is a single T cell receptor (beta chain). The antigen remains undetermined. This sample was taken from a study of T cell responses to AZD1222 COVID-19 vaccine. Study results and caveats: An increase in Spike-specific TCR breadth and depth was observed after two AZD1222 doses. Females outnumbered males among donors, who were mostly white British; clonal diversity was possibly underestimated. Nearly half of the spike-specific TCRs reportedly recognize variant regions that carry no mutations. No day 14 peak samples; only post-peak repertoires were characterized.

Assay used: immunoSEQ multiplex PCR; TCRdb lists only in-frame clones, some missing. The sample contains more than 60,000 clones, around nine tenths of which appear only once. The CDR3 contains 11 residues. Trimming took off 4 bases at V and 5 bases at J, with 5 bases between the two ends. Looked up from germline, CDR1 is SGHTA and CDR2 is FQGNSA. V is TRBV7-2 and J is TRBJ2-5; D ambiguous. This TCR came from an adult who received the AZD1222 COVID-19 vaccine. The sequencing here drew on peripheral blood, taken 28 days after the second AZD1222 dose. This CDR3 is CASSSWETQYF. The CDR3 nucleotides read TGTGCCAGCAGCTCTTGGGAGACCCAGTACTTC.